One and the same sample provided the 11 T cell receptor beta chains below, sequenced in a study of T-cell memory formation after mild COVID-19. TCRdb independently ran MiXCR on the 5' RACE reads; one entry per CDR3 protein. This table has about 560,000 distinct CDR3 sequences, 20% to 25% appearing once. Material: PBMCs or a T cell subset sorted from them (not recorded which). The source is an adult woman who had mild COVID-19 (a few samples of this study predate the infection). Cell type and time point are not known.

The rearrangement links TRBV6-6 to TRBJ1-3; TRBD1 is a possible D gene (5 bases). The germline CDR1 and CDR2 sequences are MNHNY and SVGAGI (reference sequence). The CDR3 contains 15 residues. V was cut by 5 bases and J by 0 bases, with 11 bases left in between. For the CDR3, the DNA is TGTGCCAGCAGTGAACAGGCGCGCTCTGGAAACACCATATATTTT. Protein product: CASSEQARSGNTIYF.

J is TRBJ2-6 and V is TRBV3-1; D call uncertain. The germline V and J ends were trimmed by 4 bases and 0 bases, with 13 bases remaining between them. CDR3 length: 17 amino acids. Germline-derived CDR1 and CDR2 are LGHDT and YNNKEL (reference sequence). The CDR3 DNA follows: TGTGCCAGCAGCCTCCAGTTGGTAGTCTCTGGGGCCAACGTCCTGACTTTC. Translating gives CASSLQLVVSGANVLTF.

This clonotype was observed a handful of times. V and J are TRBV5-1 and TRBJ2-7; 8 bases map to TRBD1. The length of the CDR3 is 14 residues. The germline gives CDR1 SGHRS, CDR2 YFSETQ. With 1 base clipped from V and 5 bases from J, the junction kept 5 bases outside the gene matches. This chain's CDR3 is CASSLWPGGDEQYF. The CDR3 DNA follows: TGCGCCAGCAGCTTGTGGCCAGGGGGCGACGAGCAGTACTTC.

The sample holds a few counts of this clonotype. The CDR3 DNA sequence: TGCAGTGCTAGAGAAGGGGGCTCGGGGGCCAACGTCCTGACTTTC. Translating gives CSAREGGSGANVLTF. The rearrangement links TRBV20-1 to TRBJ2-6; 7 bases are a match to TRBD1. The germline V gene has CDR1 DFQATT and CDR2 SNEGSKA (reference sequence). The J segment lost 4 bases and the V segment lost 0 bases, leaving 3 bases of the junction unmatched. The CDR3 is 15 residues long.

This clonotype has more than one count but fewer than ten. This chain joins TRBV7-2 and TRBJ2-7; either TRBD1 or TRBD2 may fit D (5 bases each). CDR3 size: 17 residues. V lost 5 bases, J lost 1 base, and 21 bases lay in between. Germline V gives CDR1 SGHTA, CDR2 FQGNSA. The CDR3 is CASSPLRGAGVSYEQYF. The CDR3 bases are TGTGCCAGCAGCCCGTTACGTGGGGCCGGGGTGTCCTACGAGCAGTACTTC. Full variable domain (outside the CDR3, taken from reference TRBV7-2 and TRBJ2-7): GAGVSQSPSNKVTEKGKDVELRCDPISGHTALYWYRQSLGQGLEFLIYFQGNSAPDKSGLPSDRFSAERTGGSVSTLTIQRTQQEDSAVYLCASSPLRGAGVSYEQYFGPGTRLTVT.

The chain couples TRBV9 to TRBJ2-7; TRBD1 aligns across 9 bases. V shed 3 bases and J 6 bases; nucleotides not matched to a gene: 10. The CDR3 consists of 15 residues. Germline CDR1 is SGDLS and CDR2 is YYNGEE. The CDR3 bases are TGTGCCAGCAGCGAGAGGGGGACAGGGCAAAGCGAGCAGTACTTC. Protein sequence: CASSERGTGQSEQYF.

This clonotype has just a few counts. The V call is TRBV11-2, the J call TRBJ2-2, with TRBD2 matching over 10 bases. The CDR3 has 17 residues. Per the germline V gene, CDR1 is SGHAT and CDR2 is FQNNGV. Losses at the gene ends were 1 base for V and 3 bases for J; bases not matched to a gene: 5. As DNA, the CDR3 is TGTGCCAGCAGCTTAGGCCTAGCGGGAGAGGACACCGGGGAGCTGTTTTTT. It is translated as CASSLGLAGEDTGELFF.

The chain employs TRBV6-1 and TRBJ1-5; the D is unclear. Germline-derived CDR1 and CDR2 are MNHNS and SASEGT. Deletions cut 10 bases from V and 0 bases from J, with 13 bases between. The length of the CDR3 is 14 residues. CDR3 in DNA: TGTGCCACAGTGGACGTTTATAGCAATCAGCCCCAGCATTTT. Its translation is CATVDVYSNQPQHF.

This sequence joins TRBV7-9 and TRBJ2-1; 9 bases line up with TRBD2. The CDR3 runs to 16 residues. With V trimmed by 6 bases and J by 5 bases, 11 bases remained unmatched. Germline V gene sequence: CDR1 SEHNR, CDR2 FQNEAQ (reference sequence). DNA for the CDR3: TGTGCCAGCAGTCAGCCCTCTAGCGGGGTAGACAATGAGCAGTTCTTC. Translating it yields CASSQPSSGVDNEQFF.

This clonotype was found a few times. V is TRBV11-2 and J is TRBJ1-3; D gene ambiguous. This CDR3 has 14 residues. Germline CDR1 reads SGHAT; CDR2 reads FQNNGV. V lost 0 bases and J 4 bases, leaving 7 bases between the germline ends. The CDR3 DNA reads as TGTGCCAGCAGCTTAGAGGTCAGGGGAAACACCATATATTTT. Protein: CASSLEVRGNTIYF.

A few counts support this clonotype. V gene TRBV7-9 combines with J gene TRBJ1-1; 8 nucleotides agree with TRBD1. The V segment lost 4 bases and the J segment 4 bases; nucleotides outside the gene matches: 5. CDR3 size: 14 residues. Germline lookup yields CDR1 SEHNR and CDR2 FQNEAQ (reference sequence). CDR3 sequence: CASSSRQGTTEAFF. As DNA, the CDR3 is TGTGCCAGCAGCTCAAGACAGGGGACCACTGAAGCTTTCTTT.